The 21 T cell receptor beta chains in this list originate from one sample, sequenced in a study of CDR3 diversity in severe acne. TCRdb fed the PCR reads into MiXCR, producing one record per CDR3 protein. The sample has about 93,000 distinct CDR3 sequences; about 50% are singletons. The sample comprised blood. The source is a male donor in good health, serving as a control.

This sequence joins TRBV29-1 and TRBJ2-3; 11 bases match TRBD2. Germline V gives CDR1 SQVTM, CDR2 ANQGSEA. The CDR3 covers 16 residues. V gave up 6 bases and J gave up 1 base; unmatched junction bases: 9. CDR3 sequence (DNA): TGCAGCGTCGCCGCCCCACTAGCGGGAGGCACAGATACGCAGTATTTT. This codes for CSVAAPLAGGTDTQYF.

The chain couples TRBV15 to TRBJ2-7; either TRBD1 or TRBD2 may fit D (5 bases each). The CDR3 has 15 residues. The V end lost 0 bases, the J end lost 4 bases, and 13 bases lay between the germline ends. CDR1 is LNHNV, CDR2 YYDKDF, per germline (reference sequence). The chain's CDR3 is CATSRDGGLVYEQYF. The CDR3 nucleotides are TGTGCCACCAGCAGAGATGGGGGTTTGGTATACGAGCAGTACTTC. Using reference TRBV15 and TRBJ2-7 for the parts outside the CDR3, the full variable domain is DAMVIQNPRYQVTQFGKPVTLSCSQTLNHNVMYWYQQKSSQAPKLLFHYYDKDFNNEADTPDNFQSRRPNTSFCFLDIRSPGLGDTAMYLCATSRDGGLVYEQYFGPGTRLTVT.

CDR3 bases: TGCAGTGCTAGAGAGGGCACTAACTATGGCTACACCTTC. Protein sequence: CSAREGTNYGYTF. The chain combines TRBV20-1 with TRBJ1-2; D remains ambiguous. Germline loops: CDR1 DFQATT, CDR2 SNEGSKA (reference sequence). CDR3 length: 13 amino acids. Trimming shortened V by 0 bases and J by 0 bases, and 5 bases separated the two germline ends.

J is TRBJ1-1 and V is TRBV29-1; D gene uncertain. The CDR3 loop spans 11 amino acids. Germline V gene lookup returns CDR1 SQVTM and CDR2 ANQGSEA. CDR3 protein: CGASYSTEAFF. As DNA, the CDR3 is TGCGGCGCCTCCTACAGCACTGAAGCTTTCTTT.

The chain has TRBV25-1 and TRBJ1-5, with a weak D call TRBD1 (6 bases). The CDR3 covers 16 residues. CDR1 and CDR2 (germline): MGHDK, SYGVNS. The ends were cut back, 5 bases at V and 3 bases at J, with 17 bases in the middle. CDR3 DNA sequence: TGTGCCAGCAGTCTAGTGTCCGACAGGTACAATCAGCCCCAGCATTTT. Encoded protein: CASSLVSDRYNQPQHF.

The sample holds many counts of this clonotype. The chain recombines TRBV15 with TRBJ2-1; 15 positions agree with TRBD2. Trimming at V came to 4 bases and at J to 7 bases, leaving 8 bases not matched to a gene. The CDR3 spans 17 residues. CDR1 and CDR2 (germline): LNHNV, YYDKDF (reference sequence). The CDR3 DNA reads as TGTGCCACCAGCACCGGACTAGCGGGAGGGCCGTTAAATGAGCAGTTCTTC. Its protein product is CATSTGLAGGPLNEQFF.

This clonotype was seen at least ten times. This chain joins TRBV10-3 and TRBJ2-7, with 12 bases that match TRBD2. V shed 8 bases and J 1 base; nucleotides not matched to a gene: 3. The CDR3 length is 14 residues. Germline V gene lookup returns CDR1 ENHRY and CDR2 SYGVKD. CDR3 nucleotide sequence: TGTGCCATCCGCGGACTAGCGGGATCCTACGAGCAGTACTTC. Translation gives CAIRGLAGSYEQYF.

This clonotype appeared many times. The genes are TRBV6-4 and TRBJ2-7; maybe TRBD2 (5 bases). The V gene lost 4 bases and the J gene lost 4 bases, with 11 bases spanning the gap. This CDR3 is 13 amino acids long. Germline assignment: CDR1 MRHNA and CDR2 SNTAGT. The CDR3 spells CASSVGRGYEQYF. Written as DNA, the CDR3 is TGTGCCAGCAGTGTTGGTCGGGGTTACGAGCAGTACTTC.

This clonotype has a count of ten or more. The chain uses TRBV5-1 and TRBJ2-7, with 8 bases identical to TRBD1. Germline assignment: CDR1 SGHRS and CDR2 YFSETQ. The junction had 5 bases not matched to a gene; V was cut back by 5 bases and J by 4 bases. The CDR3 sequence is 13 residues long. The CDR3 bases are TGCGCCAGCAGAAGGACAGGGCGGTACGAGCAGTACTTC. This sequence encodes CASRRTGRYEQYF.

There are a few counts of this clonotype. The gene calls are TRBV2 and TRBJ2-6; D not certain. V was shortened by 3 bases and J by 4 bases, with 4 bases between the two germline ends. The CDR3 is 13 residues long. In germline, CDR1 is SNHLY, CDR2 FYNNEI. The CDR3 protein is CASSDTGANVLTF. DNA for the CDR3: TGTGCCAGCAGTGATACCGGGGCCAACGTCCTGACTTTC.

The chain is built from TRBV20-1 and TRBJ2-7; D uncertain. The germline CDR1 and CDR2 sequences are DFQATT and SNEGSKA (reference sequence). The CDR3 length is 13 residues. Trimming shortened V by 1 base and J by 0 bases, and 7 bases separated the two germline ends. The CDR3 is CSARGVSSYEQYF. The CDR3 bases are TGCAGTGCTAGAGGGGTAAGCTCCTACGAGCAGTACTTC.

About this clonotype itself: The conserved phenylalanine or tryptophan normally closing the CDR3 is absent here, so this likely arose from a read error. The limits of the CDR3 on the DNA are not certain, so only TCRdb's listed CDR3 is given. CDR3 protein: CSAKILALNSYERYL. The V gene is TRBV20-1, the J gene TRBJ2-7; TRBD2 is the table's D call, not checked against the DNA. Germline V lookup: CDR1 DFQATT, CDR2 SNEGSKA (reference sequence). The CDR3 is 15 amino acids in total, end residues counted.

The chain combines TRBV28 with TRBJ2-1; 9 nucleotides align to TRBD1. The CDR3 consists of 13 residues. Germline V gene sequence: CDR1 MDHEN, CDR2 SYDVKM. The junction had 10 bases not matched to a gene; V was cut back by 11 bases and J by 8 bases. This chain's CDR3 is CAGRKQGADEQFF. The DNA for the CDR3 is TGTGCCGGCCGAAAACAGGGGGCCGATGAGCAGTTCTTC.

Regarding this clonotype: Sequence at one end of the junction differs from germline and may be a read error. The chain is built from TRBV4-1 and TRBJ1-3; D gene unclear. The germline CDR1 and CDR2 sequences are MGHRA and YSYEKL. The CDR3 contains 17 residues. CDR3 region: CASSQDRTVSSGNTIYF. Here the CDR3 DNA reads TGTGCCAGCAGCCAAGATCGCACGGTGAGCTCTGGAAACACCATATATTTT.

The sample holds many counts of this clonotype. The chain links TRBV5-8 to TRBJ1-1; 8 bases agree with TRBD1. With 2 bases clipped from V and 3 bases from J, the junction kept 3 bases outside the gene matches. CDR3 length equals 14 residues. Germline V CDR1 and CDR2: SGHTS, YDEGEE. Written as DNA, the CDR3 is TGTGCCAGCAGCTTAACAGGGGGGTACACTGAAGCTTTCTTT. Protein: CASSLTGGYTEAFF. Complete variable domain (other parts from reference TRBV5-8 and TRBJ1-1): EAGVTQSPTHLIKTRGQQATLRCSPISGHTSVYWYQQALGLGLQFLLWYDEGEERNRGNFPPRFSGRQFPNYSSELNVNALELEDSALYLCASSLTGGYTEAFFGQGTRLTVV.

The chain combines TRBV5-4 with TRBJ2-7; tentative D call: TRBD2 (6 bases). V dropped 4 bases and J dropped 2 bases, with 16 bases sitting between them. The CDR3 extends over 15 amino acids. Germline V lookup: CDR1 SGHNT, CDR2 YYREEE (reference sequence). The CDR3 DNA reads TGTGCCAGCAGCCGCGGATTAGCGGAAACCTACGAGCAGTACTTC. Its protein product is CASSRGLAETYEQYF.

The chain links TRBV20-1 to TRBJ2-3; 8 bases line up with TRBD2. V lost 7 bases and J lost 5; bases outside the gene matches: 20. The CDR3 has 17 residues. CDR1 and CDR2 from the germline V gene are DFQATT and SNEGSKA (reference sequence). CDR3 bases: TGCAGTGGGGCAGTGGGGAGCGGGAGCTCAAAGGGAGATACGCAGTATTTT. Amino acids: CSGAVGSGSSKGDTQYF.

Ten or more counts support this clonotype. The chain couples TRBV6-5 to TRBJ2-7; 7 nucleotides align to TRBD1. Losses at the gene ends were 2 bases for V and 2 bases for J; bases not matched to a gene: 3. This CDR3 has 14 residues. CDR1 and CDR2 (germline): MNHEY, SVGAGI. The CDR3 DNA follows: TGTGCCAGCAGTTACGTGACAGGGACCTACGAGCAGTACTTC. Amino acids: CASSYVTGTYEQYF.

In this sample, this clonotype turned up many times. The chain is built from TRBV9 and TRBJ1-4; D uncertain. The germline CDR1 and CDR2 sequences are SGDLS and YYNGEE. Trimming took off 4 bases at V and 5 bases at J, with 6 bases between the two ends. The length of the CDR3 is 12 residues. Written as DNA, the CDR3 is TGTGCCAGCAGCACCCCCAATGAAAAACTGTTTTTT. Protein: CASSTPNEKLFF.

Details on this clonotype: A read error may produce the germline difference seen at one junction end. This chain links TRBV18 with TRBJ2-7; TRBD1 or TRBD2 may be the D gene (5 bases each). The CDR3 runs to 15 residues. Germline CDR1 reads KGHSH; CDR2 reads LQKENI. The CDR3 DNA is TGTGCCTGCTCACCATATGGGACCGAGCTCAACGAGCAGTACTTC. Protein: CACSPYGTELNEQYF.

The chain has TRBV7-9 and TRBJ2-7; 12 bases are shared with TRBD2. Germline values: CDR1 SEHNR, CDR2 FQNEAQ (reference sequence). After removal of 5 bases from V and 5 bases from J, the junction contained 7 bases not matched to a gene. The CDR3 is 15 amino acids. The chain's CDR3 is CASSITTSGSDEQYF. CDR3 DNA: TGTGCCAGCAGCATAACGACTAGCGGGAGTGACGAGCAGTACTTC.